This T cell receptor beta chain is drawn from a study of tumor-infiltrating lymphocytes in primary liver carcinoma. Germline DNA was also extracted, while the blood RNA originated from unsorted whole blood. Chronic HBV infection was present, with no prior treatment. About this clonotype: As yet, its antigen is unknown. A single base separates this from a much larger clone, so it may be a read error.

General study findings and limits: Tumor-adjacent and tumor-blood pairs shared a smaller degree of overlap than tumor region pairs. Samples, which were bulk and unsorted, did not allow CD4+ and CD8+ repertoires to be compared. Blood's top-250-clone fraction was significantly lower than that of tumors (p = 0.039).

Trimming shortened V by 1 base and J by 4 bases, and 14 bases separated the two germline ends. Germline CDR1 and CDR2: SGHVS and FQNEAQ. CDR3 length: 15 amino acids. From 400 to 550 ng total RNA, TCR beta cDNA was generated with a primer in the constant region. Slightly modified ARM-PCR with three nested multiplex PCR rounds yielded TCR beta libraries. Rounds one and two of PCR, each of 10 to 11 cycles, were primed with TRBV1-TRBV30 forward primers and a C-beta reverse primer. TCRdb used MiXCR to reprocess the multiplex PCR reads, holding one entry per CDR3 protein. This sample has about 200,000 distinct CDR3 sequences, with approximately 64% found just once.

The chain employs TRBV7-8 and TRBJ2-7, with D hard to call. The sample consisted of peripheral blood. The origin of this receptor is a woman aged 55-70 years with primary liver carcinoma and hepatitis B virus infection. DNA of the CDR3: TGTGCCAGCAGCTTAGTTGGTAGCACCGAGTACGAGCAGTACTTC. Its translation is CASSLVGSTEYEQYF. Full variable domain (missing parts from reference TRBV7-8 and TRBJ2-7): GAGVSQSPRYKVAKRGQDVALRCDPISGHVSLFWYQQALGQGPEFLTYFQNEAQLDKSGLPSDRFFAERPEGSVSTLKIQRTQQEDSAVYLCASSLVGSTEYEQYFGPGTRLTVT.